Each of the 2 T cell receptor beta chains below was sequenced from the same sample in a study of long-term antiretroviral therapy in people with HIV. Researchers ran immunoSEQ v3.0 at survey level. Assay: immunoSEQ multiplex PCR; the TCRdb copy retains only in-frame clones and omits some. The sample carries approximately 35,000 clones, around 79% recorded once. The specimen comprised unsorted PBMCs, sampled 1.9 years after starting antiretroviral therapy. Source of these receptors: a man aged 18-30 years with HIV.

The rearrangement joins TRBV29-1 to TRBJ2-1; D may correspond to TRBD1 or TRBD2 (5 bases each). Trimming cost V 6 bases and J 1 base, with 16 bases left between them. The CDR3 is made up of 15 amino acids. Germline V gives CDR1 SQVTM, CDR2 ANQGSEA. CDR3 sequence reads: CSVAGDQGSYNEQFF. CDR3 sequence (DNA): TGCAGCGTGGCCGGGGACCAGGGATCCTACAATGAGCAGTTCTTC.

V is TRBV7-2 and J is TRBJ2-1; 7 bases agree with TRBD1. The CDR3 consists of 15 residues. Trimming cost V 0 bases and J 3 bases; bases outside gene matches: 2. Per the germline V gene, CDR1 is SGHTA and CDR2 is FQGNSA. The CDR3 bases are TGTGCCAGCAGCTTAGCACAGGGGAACTACAATGAGCAGTTCTTC. Its translation: CASSLAQGNYNEQFF.